This T cell receptor beta chain stems from a study of T cells in Graves' hyperthyroidism and ophthalmopathy. Study details: At initial diagnosis, before any treatment had begun, peripheral blood was obtained. Study findings and constraints: The majority of expanded thyroid clonotypes above 0.001 also appeared in blood.

Graves' hyperthyroidism showing no ophthalmopathy progression within 18 months was considered stable. Cells are PBMCs isolated from more than 8.5 ml of fresh blood. Researchers amplified the TCR beta CDR3 regions from RNA transcripts. Researchers ran a first-round RT-PCR on the TCR CDR3 using the HTBI primer set. TCRdb reprocessed the multiplex PCR reads via MiXCR and lists one record per CDR3 protein. Of under 400,000 distinct CDR3 sequences listed, about 13% are singletons. This CDR3 has 14 residues. In germline, CDR1 is DFQATT, CDR2 SNEGSKA (reference sequence). Only a few counts were recorded for this clonotype. Its antigen is not identified. This sequence may be a read error, since a much larger clone differs from it by one base.

The specimen sequenced was blood. This receptor was identified in a woman aged 18-29 years with Graves' hyperthyroidism. The rearrangement joins TRBV20-1 to TRBJ1-2; a possible D gene is TRBD1 (6 bases). CDR3 sequence reads: CSASRGHVNYGHTF. The CDR3 coding sequence is TGCAGTGCTAGTAGGGGACATGTGAACTATGGCCACACCTTC.